Below are 30 T cell receptor beta chains sequenced from a single sample in a study of blood T cell repertoires in COVID-19. Some clones are missing from TCRdb's copy, which holds only in-frame ones; the method was immunoSEQ multiplex PCR. The repertoire holds roughly 290,000 clones, 87% seen once, with roughly 7.1% in the top ten. Sequenced input: peripheral blood. The receptors were gathered from a woman in her forties or fifties who had recovered from COVID-19.

The gene calls are TRBV30 and TRBJ2-7, with 9 positions matching TRBD1. This CDR3 region has 11 residues. J was trimmed by 11 bases and V by 5 bases; bases with no gene match: 7. CDR1 and CDR2 from the germline V gene are GTSNPN and SVGIG (reference sequence). CDR3 region: CAWGTGGTEYF. The CDR3 DNA is TGTGCCTGGGGAACAGGGGGCACAGAGTACTTC.

This clone was counted only a few times. This chain uses TRBV7-9 with TRBJ1-6, with 7 bases that match TRBD1. Per germline, CDR1 SEHNR and CDR2 FQNEAQ (reference sequence). V gave up 4 bases and J gave up 10 bases; unmatched junction bases: 13. The CDR3 has 16 residues. Here the CDR3 reads CASSSSSTGFRSPLHF. The CDR3 DNA sequence: TGTGCCAGCAGCTCCTCGTCGACAGGGTTTAGGTCACCCCTCCACTTT.

This rearrangement joins TRBV7-3 to TRBJ1-2; D gene unclear. Germline CDR1 reads SGHTA; CDR2 reads FQGTGA. This CDR3 spans 16 amino acids. Trimming removed 1 base from V and 8 bases from J, with 20 bases in between. The CDR3 coding sequence is TGTGCCAGCAGCTTAAACCCCGCAGCGGGGTTCGGCGGCTACACCTTC. Translation: CASSLNPAAGFGGYTF. The full variable domain, its missing parts supplied by reference TRBV7-3 and TRBJ1-2, is GAGVSQTPSNKVTEKGKYVELRCDPISGHTALYWYRQSLGQGPEFLIYFQGTGAADDSGLPNDRFFAVRPEGSVSTLKIQRTERGDSAVYLCASSLNPAAGFGGYTFGSGTRLTVV.

The rearrangement joins TRBV12-3 or TRBV12-4 to TRBJ1-2; D uncertain. The CDR3 has 13 amino acids. The germline V and J ends were trimmed by 2 bases and 1 base, with 5 bases remaining between them. DNA of the CDR3: TGTGCCAGCAGTTTATCGGGTAACTATGGCTACACCTTC. Translation: CASSLSGNYGYTF.

This chain joins TRBV28 and TRBJ2-1, with TRBD1 identical over 7 bases. The CDR3 sequence is 14 residues long. V lost 7 bases to trimming and J lost 6 bases; unmatched junction nucleotides: 9. Germline V gives CDR1 MDHEN, CDR2 SYDVKM. The CDR3 nucleotides read TGTGCCAGCACCGCAGGGGGAACTCCCAATGAGCAGTTCTTC. It specifies CASTAGGTPNEQFF.

The rearrangement joins TRBV5-6 to TRBJ2-1; D is unclear. Germline loops: CDR1 SGHDT, CDR2 YYEEEE. The V end lost 2 bases, the J end lost 1 base, and 10 bases lay between the germline ends. The CDR3 extends over 15 amino acids. CDR3 protein: CASSFLSRSYNEQFF. The CDR3 bases are TGTGCCAGCAGCTTCCTTAGTCGGTCCTACAATGAGCAGTTCTTC. The full variable domain, completed using reference TRBV5-6 and TRBJ2-1, is DAGVTQSPTHLIKTRGQQVTLRCSPKSGHDTVSWYQQALGQGPQFIFQYYEEEERQRGNFPDRFSGHQFPNYSSELNVNALLLGDSALYLCASSFLSRSYNEQFFGPGTRLTVL.

The J gene is TRBJ1-4, the V gene TRBV5-1, with TRBD1 matching 7 bases. V was pared by 1 base and J by 7 bases, with 4 bases of the junction left unmatched. The CDR3 covers 14 residues. Germline values: CDR1 SGHRS, CDR2 YFSETQ. CDR3 nucleotide sequence: TGCGCCAGCAGCTTGCAGGGGGATCGTGAAAAACTGTTTTTT. Translation gives CASSLQGDREKLFF. Full variable domain (remainder filled in from reference TRBV5-1 and TRBJ1-4): KAGVTQTPRYLIKTRGQQVTLSCSPISGHRSVSWYQQTPGQGLQFLFEYFSETQRNKGNFPGRFSGRQFSNSRSEMNVSTLELGDSALYLCASSLQGDREKLFFGSGTQLSVL.

This chain uses TRBV5-1 with TRBJ2-5; 11 bases are shared with TRBD1. The CDR3 extends over 15 amino acids. The V and J ends lost 4 bases and 4 bases, in that order; junction bases with no gene match: 6. Germline loops: CDR1 SGHRS, CDR2 YFSETQ. The CDR3 region is CASSVTGTGGETQYF. CDR3 DNA: TGCGCCAGCAGCGTCACCGGGACAGGGGGAGAGACCCAGTACTTC.

The genes are TRBV30 and TRBJ1-2; D unclear. The CDR3 consists of 12 residues. Trimming removed 1 base from V and 4 bases from J, with 7 bases in between. Germline CDR1 is GTSNPN and CDR2 is SVGIG (reference sequence). CDR3 region: CAWSAGSYGYTF. The CDR3 coding sequence is TGTGCCTGGAGTGCAGGATCCTATGGCTACACCTTC.

The rearrangement uses TRBV28 and TRBJ2-2; a possible D gene is TRBD1 (5 bases). V was shortened by 6 bases and J by 3 bases, with 8 bases between the two germline ends. This CDR3 has 13 amino acids. Germline V gene sequence: CDR1 MDHEN, CDR2 SYDVKM. The CDR3 reads CASSPRDTGELFF. The CDR3, as DNA: TGTGCCAGCAGCCCCAGGGACACCGGGGAGCTGTTTTTT.

V usage is TRBV10-2 and J usage is TRBJ2-7, with TRBD1 matching over 9 bases. The CDR3 has 18 residues. V was clipped by 3 bases and J by 6 bases; unmatched bases: 18. Looked up from germline, CDR1 is WSHSY and CDR2 is SAAADI. CDR3 sequence (DNA): TGCGCCAGCAGTGACGTGGGAGGGGGACAGGGTGCCCTACTCGAGCAGTACTTC. It codes for CASSDVGGGQGALLEQYF.

V usage is TRBV6-5 and J usage is TRBJ2-3; 8 nucleotides line up with TRBD2. The junction had 7 bases not matched to a gene; V was cut back by 6 bases and J by 8 bases. CDR1 and CDR2 (germline): MNHEY, SVGAGI. The CDR3 extends over 13 amino acids. CDR3 sequence (DNA): TGTGCCAGCAGAACGGGGGGGGGCAGTACGCAGTATTTT. Amino acids: CASRTGGGSTQYF.

V gene TRBV29-1 combines with J gene TRBJ2-1, with a possible D match to TRBD1 (5 bases). V was trimmed by 0 bases and J by 7 bases, leaving 13 bases between them. CDR1 is SQVTM, CDR2 ANQGSEA, per germline. The length of the CDR3 is 14 residues. CDR3 DNA: TGCAGCGTTGAAGATCGGTCCAGGGCAAATGAGCAGTTCTTC. Translated: CSVEDRSRANEQFF.

The chain combines TRBV9 with TRBJ1-3; a weak D match, TRBD1 (5 bases). Germline V gives CDR1 SGDLS, CDR2 YYNGEE. V lost 0 bases and J 3 bases, leaving 19 bases between the germline ends. There are 18 residues in the CDR3. Here the CDR3 reads CASSVVSDSQLGGNTIYF. As DNA, the CDR3 is TGTGCCAGCAGCGTAGTATCCGACAGTCAGCTTGGTGGAAACACCATATATTTT.

The rearrangement joins TRBV6-5 to TRBJ1-5; tentatively, D is TRBD1 (5 bases). Deletions cut 6 bases from V and 6 bases from J, with 12 bases between. The CDR3 totals 13 residues. CDR1 is MNHEY, CDR2 SVGAGI, per germline. The CDR3 DNA sequence: TGTGCCAGCAGCCCACGGGGGGTTCAGCCCCAGCATTTT. This translates into CASSPRGVQPQHF.

The CDR3 protein is CASSQGQAVNSPLHF. The CDR3, as DNA: TGTGCCAGCAGCCAAGGGCAGGCAGTCAATTCACCCCTCCACTTT. The V gene is TRBV14, the J gene TRBJ1-6; D not resolved. The CDR3 extends over 15 amino acids. Germline V gives CDR1 SGHDN, CDR2 FVKESK. Trimming removed 1 base at V and 7 bases at J, with 11 bases between.

This clone was observed a single time. The chain is built from TRBV3-1 (or the pseudogene TRBV3-2) and TRBJ2-4; D is unresolved. Germline assignment: CDR1 LGHDT and CDR2 YNNKEL (reference sequence). The CDR3 covers 15 residues. V was clipped by 6 bases and J by 0 bases, with 12 bases between them. The CDR3 region has the DNA TGTGCCAGCAGTGAAGCTCACCTAGCCAAAAACATTCAGTACTTC. The encoded protein is CASSEAHLAKNIQYF.

The V and J genes are TRBV15 and TRBJ1-5, with D perhaps TRBD1 (5 bases). The CDR3 is 15 amino acids. The ends were cut back, 1 base at V and 9 bases at J, with 16 bases in the middle. Germline values: CDR1 LNHNV, CDR2 YYDKDF (reference sequence). As DNA, the CDR3 is TGTGCCACCAGCAGAGCCCGGGACGGGGGATCGCCCCAGCATTTT. Translation: CATSRARDGGSPQHF.

The gene calls are TRBV6-5 and TRBJ1-6, with TRBD1 as a possible D gene (6 bases). CDR3 length: 13 residues. V lost 0 bases and J lost 11, with 8 bases in between. Germline CDR1 and CDR2: MNHEY and SVGAGI. CDR3 sequence (DNA): TGTGCCAGCAGTTACTCCCAGGGGACACCCCTCCACTTT. Protein: CASSYSQGTPLHF.

The genes are TRBV28 and TRBJ1-5; 7 bases match TRBD1. Trimming removed 7 bases from V and 0 bases from J; junction bases left unmatched: 6. Germline V gives CDR1 MDHEN, CDR2 SYDVKM. This CDR3 comprises 15 residues. CDR3 sequence reads: CASTPQGVSNQPQHF. CDR3 nucleotides: TGTGCCAGCACGCCTCAGGGGGTTAGCAATCAGCCCCAGCATTTT.

CDR3 sequence: CASSQGVNEQFF. The CDR3 region has the DNA TGTGCCAGCAGCCAAGGGGTCAATGAGCAGTTCTTC. This chain links TRBV6-2 or TRBV6-3 with TRBJ2-1; D may be TRBD1 (5 bases). Germline CDR1 reads MNHEY; CDR2 reads SVGEGT. CDR3 size: 12 residues. V gave up 6 bases and J gave up 6 bases, with 9 bases separating them.

This chain joins TRBV25-1 and TRBJ2-3; the match to TRBD2 covers 8 bases. Trimming removed 3 bases from V and 3 bases from J; junction bases left unmatched: 2. CDR1 is MGHDK, CDR2 SYGVNS, per germline. This CDR3 has 14 amino acids. This CDR3 is CASSDRGGTDTQYF. The CDR3 nucleotides read TGTGCCAGCAGTGACCGGGGGGGGACAGATACGCAGTATTTT.

This sequence joins TRBV9 and TRBJ1-6; a weak D match, TRBD1 (5 bases). The CDR3 sequence is 15 residues long. CDR1 and CDR2 from the germline V gene are SGDLS and YYNGEE. The V gene lost 3 bases and the J gene lost 7 bases, with 14 bases spanning the gap. In DNA form, the CDR3 reads TGTGCCAGCAGCGCTAGGACATTCTTGAATTCACCCCTCCACTTT. It codes for CASSARTFLNSPLHF.

This clone was counted only a few times. The chain links TRBV18 to TRBJ2-5, with 12 bases matching TRBD2. CDR3 length: 17 amino acids. The V gene's germline CDR1 is KGHSH and CDR2 LQKENI. The J segment lost 4 bases and the V segment lost 6 bases, leaving 12 bases of the junction unmatched. CDR3 amino acids: CASSIGTSGYQRETQYF. For the CDR3, the DNA is TGTGCCAGCTCCATCGGGACTAGCGGGTATCAACGAGAGACCCAGTACTTC.

The rearrangement uses TRBV5-1 and TRBJ2-2; no clear D. Germline V lookup: CDR1 SGHRS, CDR2 YFSETQ. This CDR3 is 16 amino acids long. Deletions cut 0 bases from V and 3 bases from J, with 12 bases between. In DNA form, the CDR3 reads TGCGCCAGCAGCTTGGGCCTAAATTCCCACACCGGGGAGCTGTTTTTT. It encodes CASSLGLNSHTGELFF.

This clone has only one observation. The chain has TRBV7-2 and TRBJ1-1; D ambiguous. The length of the CDR3 is 14 residues. Per germline, CDR1 SGHTA and CDR2 FQGNSA. Trimming removed 6 bases from V and 0 bases from J, with 11 bases in between. CDR3 protein: CASSRPTLNTEAFF. CDR3 nucleotide sequence: TGTGCCAGCAGTCGGCCGACTCTGAACACTGAAGCTTTCTTT.

This sequence joins TRBV6-6 and TRBJ1-1; no definite D call. Trimming cost V 3 bases and J 4 bases, with 6 bases left between them. The CDR3 contains 12 residues. Germline CDR1 is MNHNY and CDR2 is SVGAGI (reference sequence). The CDR3 nucleotides read TGTGCCAGCAGTTATATTTCCACTGAAGCTTTCTTT. Encoded protein: CASSYISTEAFF.

Points on this clone: Within the sample, other DNA sequences also encode this same CDR3. V usage is TRBV7-2 and J usage is TRBJ1-4, with 7 bases matching TRBD1. From germline, CDR1 is SGHTA and CDR2 FQGNSA. The V segment lost 5 bases and the J segment 0 bases; nucleotides outside the gene matches: 3. The CDR3 is 15 amino acids. For the CDR3, the DNA is TGTGCCAGCAGCAGCCAGGGGGCAACTAATGAAAAACTGTTTTTT. Amino acids: CASSSQGATNEKLFF.

J is TRBJ2-3 and V is TRBV27, with D perhaps TRBD2 (6 bases). The V end was cut by 5 bases, the J end by 0 bases, with 15 bases between. This CDR3 contains 16 residues. The germline gives CDR1 MNHEY, CDR2 SMNVEV (reference sequence). The CDR3 sequence: CASSRSGRISTDTQYF. The CDR3 bases are TGTGCCAGCAGTCGTAGCGGTCGAATAAGCACAGATACGCAGTATTTT.

This sequence joins TRBV7-9 and TRBJ2-7; TRBD2 matches at 9 bases. V shed 6 bases, J shed 6 bases, and the junction held 6 bases outside the gene matches. Germline CDR1 SEHNR, CDR2 FQNEAQ (reference sequence). This CDR3 spans 13 amino acids. CDR3 DNA: TGTGCCAGCAGAAGAGCGGGAGGATCCGAGCAGTACTTC. This translates into CASRRAGGSEQYF.